These 5 T cell receptor beta chains share one sample of origin, sequenced in a study of T cell changes during pregnancy in multiple sclerosis. Clones were sequenced by immunoSEQ multiplex PCR, and TCRdb holds only the in-frame ones, with some missing. There are under 40,000 clones in the sample; roughly 90% occur only once, and less than 4.5% lies in the top ten. The specimen comprised peripheral blood, sampled in the second trimester of pregnancy. Every receptor here comes from a female donor in good health, enrolled as a control in a pregnancy study.

This chain connects TRBV7-7 to TRBJ2-3, with 8 bases fitting TRBD1. CDR1 is SSHAT and CDR2 is FNYEAQ in the germline V gene (reference sequence). This CDR3 has 19 amino acids. V lost 0 bases, J lost 6 bases, and 17 bases stayed unmatched. In DNA form, the CDR3 reads TGTGCCAGCAGCTTAGCGTTAGGAGGACAGGGATCAAAGGGGGATACGCAGTATTTT. This sequence encodes CASSLALGGQGSKGDTQYF.

This sequence joins TRBV5-1 and TRBJ1-3, with D tentatively TRBD1 (6 bases). V lost 0 bases and J lost 2, with 12 bases in between. Looked up from germline, CDR1 is SGHRS and CDR2 is YFSETQ. CDR3 length equals 16 residues. The CDR3 region is CASSLVGQIAGNTIYF. The CDR3 DNA is TGCGCCAGCAGCTTGGTCGGACAGATAGCTGGAAACACCATATATTTT.

By sample fraction, this clone is medium-sized. The chain uses TRBV10-3 and TRBJ1-1; possibly TRBD1 for D (5 bases). CDR1 is ENHRY and CDR2 is SYGVKD in the germline V gene. CDR3 length: 14 residues. The V end lost 3 bases, the J end lost 4 bases, and 12 bases lay between the germline ends. CDR3 loop: CAISEGEESTEAFF. The CDR3 DNA is TGTGCCATCAGTGAAGGGGAAGAGAGCACTGAAGCTTTCTTT.

The chain couples TRBV30 to TRBJ2-7; D call uncertain. V lost 0 bases to trimming and J lost 2 bases, with 5 bases between them. Germline V lookup: CDR1 GTSNPN, CDR2 SVGIG (reference sequence). The CDR3 extends over 12 amino acids. CDR3 in DNA: TGTGCCTGGAGTGTCTCCCCCTACGAGCAGTACTTC. Translation gives CAWSVSPYEQYF.

The chain joins TRBV11-3 to TRBJ1-1; TRBD1 matches 7 bases. The CDR3 contains 16 residues. Germline CDR1 and CDR2: SGHNT and YENEEA. J lost 1 base, V lost 2 bases, and 7 bases had no gene match. CDR3 coding DNA: TGTGCCAGCAGCTTAAGGGACGGGACAGCGAACACTGAAGCTTTCTTT. Translated: CASSLRDGTANTEAFF.